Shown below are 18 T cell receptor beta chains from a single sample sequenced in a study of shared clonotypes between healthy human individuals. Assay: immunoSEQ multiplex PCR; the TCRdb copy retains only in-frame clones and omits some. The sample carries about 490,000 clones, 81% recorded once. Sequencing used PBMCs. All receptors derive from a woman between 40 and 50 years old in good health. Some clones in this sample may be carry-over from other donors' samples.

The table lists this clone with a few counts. DNA of the CDR3: TGTGCCAGCAGCCTGATAGGCGCTAACTATGGCTACACCTTC. This sequence encodes CASSLIGANYGYTF. The genes are TRBV28 and TRBJ1-2, with D unresolved. This CDR3 has 14 amino acids. Trimming stripped 6 bases from V and 0 bases from J, with 11 bases between. Germline V gives CDR1 MDHEN, CDR2 SYDVKM.

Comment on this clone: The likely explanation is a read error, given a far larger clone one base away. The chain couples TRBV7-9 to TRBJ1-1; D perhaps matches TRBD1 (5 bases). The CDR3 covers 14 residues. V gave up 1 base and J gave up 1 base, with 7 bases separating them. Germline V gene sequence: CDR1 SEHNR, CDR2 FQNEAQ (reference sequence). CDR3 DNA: TGTGCCAGCAGCTTAGGGGGCTCGAACACTGAAGCTTTCTTT. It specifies CASSLGGSNTEAFF.

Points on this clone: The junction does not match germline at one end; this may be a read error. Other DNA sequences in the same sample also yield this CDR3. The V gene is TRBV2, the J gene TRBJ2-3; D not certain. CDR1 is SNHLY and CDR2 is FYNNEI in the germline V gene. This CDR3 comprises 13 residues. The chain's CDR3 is CASTLDSTDTQYF. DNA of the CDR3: TGTGCCAGCACCCTAGATAGCACGGATACGCAGTATTTT. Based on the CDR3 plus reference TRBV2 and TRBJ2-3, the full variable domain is EPEVTQTPSHQVTQMGQEVILRCVPISNHLYFYWYRQILGQKVEFLVSFYNNEISEKSEIFDDQFSVERPDGSNFTLKIRSTKLEDSAMYFCASTLDSTDTQYFGPGTRLTVL.

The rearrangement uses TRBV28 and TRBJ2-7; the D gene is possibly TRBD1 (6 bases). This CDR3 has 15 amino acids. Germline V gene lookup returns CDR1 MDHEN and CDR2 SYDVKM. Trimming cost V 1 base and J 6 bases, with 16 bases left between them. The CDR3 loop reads CASSLSDTGSSEQYF. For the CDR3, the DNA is TGTGCCAGCAGTTTATCGGATACAGGGTCAAGCGAGCAGTACTTC. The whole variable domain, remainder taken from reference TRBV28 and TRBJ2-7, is DVKVTQSSRYLVKRTGEKVFLECVQDMDHENMFWYRQDPGLGLRLIYFSYDVKMKEKGDIPEGYSVSREKKERFSLILESASTNQTSMYLCASSLSDTGSSEQYFGPGTRLTVT.

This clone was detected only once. The CDR3 is CASSSLGISYEQYF. The CDR3 DNA is TGTGCCAGCAGTTCCCTCGGGATCTCCTACGAGCAGTACTTC. The rearrangement links TRBV27 to TRBJ2-7; TRBD2 might be the D (5 bases). Germline CDR1 and CDR2: MNHEY and SMNVEV (reference sequence). CDR3 length equals 14 residues. Trimming took 4 bases from V and 0 from J, leaving 10 bases between them.

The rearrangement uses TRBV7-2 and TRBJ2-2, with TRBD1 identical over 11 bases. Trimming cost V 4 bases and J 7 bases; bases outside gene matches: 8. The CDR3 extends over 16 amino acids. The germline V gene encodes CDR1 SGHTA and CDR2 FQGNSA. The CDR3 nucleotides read TGTGCCAGCAGCTCCTACGGACAGGGGGCAAGCGGGGAGCTGTTTTTT. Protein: CASSSYGQGASGELFF.

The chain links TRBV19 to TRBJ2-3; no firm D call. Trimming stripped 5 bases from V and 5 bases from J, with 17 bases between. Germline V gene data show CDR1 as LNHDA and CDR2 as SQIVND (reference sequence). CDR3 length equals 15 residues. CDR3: CASSVGWELGDTQYF. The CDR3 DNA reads TGTGCCAGTAGTGTCGGGTGGGAATTGGGAGATACGCAGTATTTT.

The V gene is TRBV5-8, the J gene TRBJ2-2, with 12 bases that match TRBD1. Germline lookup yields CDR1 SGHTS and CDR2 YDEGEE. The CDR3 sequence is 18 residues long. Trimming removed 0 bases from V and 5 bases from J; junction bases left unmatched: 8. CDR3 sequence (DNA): TGTGCCAGCAGCTTGGCCTCGGGACAGGGGGCGCAGACCGGGGAGCTGTTTTTT. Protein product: CASSLASGQGAQTGELFF.

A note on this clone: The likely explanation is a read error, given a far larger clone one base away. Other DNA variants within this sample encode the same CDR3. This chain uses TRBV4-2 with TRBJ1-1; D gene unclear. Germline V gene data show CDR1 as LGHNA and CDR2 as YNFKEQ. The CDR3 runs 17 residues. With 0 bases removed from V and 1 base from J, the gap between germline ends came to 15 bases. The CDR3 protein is CASSQDLRSGGNTEAFF. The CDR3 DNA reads TGTGCCAGCAGCCAAGATCTAAGGTCGGGTGGGAACACTGAAGCTTTCTTT.

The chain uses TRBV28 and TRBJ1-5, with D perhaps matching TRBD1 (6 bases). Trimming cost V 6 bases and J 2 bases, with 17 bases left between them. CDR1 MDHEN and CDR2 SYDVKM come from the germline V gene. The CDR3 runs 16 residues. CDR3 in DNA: TGTGCCAGCAGCCCTCTGGCCAGGGGAGGCAATCAGCCCCAGCATTTT. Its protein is CASSPLARGGNQPQHF.

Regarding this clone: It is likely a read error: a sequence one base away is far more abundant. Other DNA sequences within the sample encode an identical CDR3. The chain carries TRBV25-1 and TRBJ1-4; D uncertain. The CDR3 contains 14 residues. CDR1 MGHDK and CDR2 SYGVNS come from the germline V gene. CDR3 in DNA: TGTGCCAGCAGTGAACACAGCCCTGATGAAAAATTGTTTTTT. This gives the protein CASSEHSPDEKLFF.

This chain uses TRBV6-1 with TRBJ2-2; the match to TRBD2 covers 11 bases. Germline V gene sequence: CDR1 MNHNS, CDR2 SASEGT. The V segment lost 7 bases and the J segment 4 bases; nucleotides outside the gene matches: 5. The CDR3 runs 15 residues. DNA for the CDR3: TGTGCCAGCATCACTAGCGGGAGTAGCACCGGGGAGCTGTTTTTT. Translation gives CASITSGSSTGELFF.

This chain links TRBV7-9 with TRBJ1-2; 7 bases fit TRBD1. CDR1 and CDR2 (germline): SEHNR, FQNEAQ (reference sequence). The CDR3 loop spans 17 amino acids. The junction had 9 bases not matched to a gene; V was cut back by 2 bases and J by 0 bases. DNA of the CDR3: TGTGCCAGCAGCTTATCGGGAGGGGGCGCAGCTAACTATGGCTACACCTTC. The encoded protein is CASSLSGGGAANYGYTF.

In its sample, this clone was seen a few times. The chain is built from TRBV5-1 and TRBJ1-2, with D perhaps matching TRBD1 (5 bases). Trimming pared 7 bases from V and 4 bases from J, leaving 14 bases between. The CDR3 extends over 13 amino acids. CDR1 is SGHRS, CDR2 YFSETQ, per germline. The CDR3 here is CASSAAQGYGYTF. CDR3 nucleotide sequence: TGCGCCAGCTCCGCCGCGCAGGGCTATGGCTACACCTTC.

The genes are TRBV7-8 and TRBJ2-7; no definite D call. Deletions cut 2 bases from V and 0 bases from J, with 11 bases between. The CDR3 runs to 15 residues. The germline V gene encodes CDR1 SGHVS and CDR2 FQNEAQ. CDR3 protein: CASSLRVQSSYEQYF. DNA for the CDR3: TGTGCCAGCAGCTTACGAGTCCAGAGCTCCTACGAGCAGTACTTC.

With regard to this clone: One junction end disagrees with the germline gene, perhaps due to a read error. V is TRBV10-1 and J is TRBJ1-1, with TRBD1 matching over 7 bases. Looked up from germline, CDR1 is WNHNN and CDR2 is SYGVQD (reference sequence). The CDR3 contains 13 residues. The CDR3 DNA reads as TGCGCCAGCAGACAGGGGACGAACACTGGAGCTTTATTT. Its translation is CASRQGTNTGALF.

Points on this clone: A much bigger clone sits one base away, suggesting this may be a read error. The CDR3 DNA is TGTGCCAGCAGCCCTCAAGTGGGCCCCTACAATGAGCAGTTCTTC. It translates to CASSPQVGPYNEQFF. The gene calls are TRBV6-6 and TRBJ2-1; D remains ambiguous. This CDR3 region has 15 residues. V was clipped by 6 bases and J by 2 bases, with 14 bases between them. The germline V gene encodes CDR1 MNHNY and CDR2 SVGAGI (reference sequence).

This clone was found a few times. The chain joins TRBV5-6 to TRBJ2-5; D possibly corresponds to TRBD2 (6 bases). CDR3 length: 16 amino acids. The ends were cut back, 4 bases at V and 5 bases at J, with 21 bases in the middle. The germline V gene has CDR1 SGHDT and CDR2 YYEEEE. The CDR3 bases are TGTGCCAGCAGCCTGGGTTGGAGCGGAGGGGCGGAGACCCAGTACTTC. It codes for CASSLGWSGGAETQYF.